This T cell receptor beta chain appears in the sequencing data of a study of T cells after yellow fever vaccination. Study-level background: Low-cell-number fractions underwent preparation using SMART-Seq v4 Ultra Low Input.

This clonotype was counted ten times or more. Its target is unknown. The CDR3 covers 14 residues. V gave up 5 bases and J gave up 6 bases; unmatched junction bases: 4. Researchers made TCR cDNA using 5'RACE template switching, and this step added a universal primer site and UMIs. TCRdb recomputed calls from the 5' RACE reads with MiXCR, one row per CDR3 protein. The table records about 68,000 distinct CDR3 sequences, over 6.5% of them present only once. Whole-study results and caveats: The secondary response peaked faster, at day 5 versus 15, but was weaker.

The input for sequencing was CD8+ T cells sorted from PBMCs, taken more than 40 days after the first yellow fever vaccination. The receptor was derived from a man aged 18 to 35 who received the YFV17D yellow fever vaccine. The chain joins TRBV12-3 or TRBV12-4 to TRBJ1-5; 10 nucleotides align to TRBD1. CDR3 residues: CASSPGTGVQPQHF. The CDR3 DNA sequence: TGTGCCAGCAGTCCCGGGACAGGGGTTCAGCCCCAGCATTTT.